The 28 T cell receptor beta chains given below trace back to one sample, sequenced in a study of CD8 T cells in Susac syndrome. Random hexamers were used to reverse transcribe the RNA input (about 0.5 to 1 ug). From the immunoSEQ multiplex PCR reads, TCRdb called clonotypes with MiXCR, one entry per CDR3 protein. The profile shows about 210,000 distinct CDR3 sequences, 95% of them singletons. Sequencing was performed on CD4+ T cells from PBMCs. The receptors derive from a human donor with multiple sclerosis.

V and J are TRBV6-4 and TRBJ2-3; no firm D call. Germline CDR1 and CDR2: MRHNA and SNTAGT. The CDR3 is 12 amino acids. The V end lost 3 bases, the J end lost 5 bases, and 6 bases lay between the germline ends. The CDR3 spells CASSEGGDTQYF. Here the CDR3 DNA reads TGTGCCAGCAGTGAAGGTGGAGATACGCAGTATTTT.

The chain combines TRBV10-3 with TRBJ2-7; 11 positions agree with TRBD2. This CDR3 has 15 amino acids. V trimming: 6 bases; J trimming: 7 bases; junction bases outside the gene matches: 11. Looked up from germline, CDR1 is ENHRY and CDR2 is SYGVKD. CDR3 protein: CAIRPISGGAEEQYF. The CDR3 DNA reads TGTGCCATCAGACCGATTAGCGGGGGGGCGGAGGAGCAGTACTTC.

This chain connects TRBV15 to TRBJ1-2, with D uncertain. The CDR3 loop spans 16 amino acids. V lost 0 bases to trimming and J lost 5 bases, with 16 bases between them. Germline CDR1 is LNHNV and CDR2 is YYDKDF (reference sequence). The CDR3 sequence is CATSRDWIEAPYGYTF. CDR3 DNA sequence: TGTGCCACCAGCAGAGATTGGATTGAGGCGCCATATGGCTACACCTTC. Full variable domain (rest looked up from reference TRBV15 and TRBJ1-2): DAMVIQNPRYQVTQFGKPVTLSCSQTLNHNVMYWYQQKSSQAPKLLFHYYDKDFNNEADTPDNFQSRRPNTSFCFLDIRSPGLGDTAMYLCATSRDWIEAPYGYTFGSGTRLTVV.

This sequence joins TRBV3-1 and TRBJ1-1; D is uncertain. Trimming took 4 bases from V and 5 from J, leaving 8 bases between them. CDR1 is LGHDT, CDR2 YNNKEL, per germline (reference sequence). The CDR3 totals 12 residues. CDR3 bases: TGTGCCAGCAGCCCCTCGATGACTGAAGCTTTCTTT. Its translation: CASSPSMTEAFF.

V gene TRBV12-3 or TRBV12-4 combines with J gene TRBJ2-7; TRBD1 matches at 7 bases. Losses at the gene ends were 6 bases for V and 0 bases for J; bases not matched to a gene: 8. CDR3 length: 15 residues. CDR3 coding DNA: TGTGCCAGCAGGAAGGGACAGAAGAGCTCCTACGAGCAGTACTTC. The encoded protein is CASRKGQKSSYEQYF.

This chain joins TRBV2 and TRBJ2-3; tentatively, D is TRBD2 (5 bases). Trimming removed 6 bases from V and 9 bases from J, with 10 bases in between. The CDR3 totals 11 residues. CDR1 SNHLY and CDR2 FYNNEI come from the germline V gene. The CDR3 nucleotides read TGTGCCAGCAGAGTGGAGCGGACGCAGTATTTT. This codes for CASRVERTQYF.

The chain combines TRBV5-6 with TRBJ2-3; the match to TRBD2 covers 11 bases. CDR3 length: 14 residues. CDR1 SGHDT and CDR2 YYEEEE come from the germline V gene. After removal of 0 bases from V and 11 bases from J, the junction contained 5 bases not matched to a gene. CDR3 loop: CASSLVLAGGRQYF. The CDR3, as DNA: TGTGCCAGCAGCTTGGTTCTAGCGGGAGGCCGGCAGTATTTT.

This clonotype was observed once. This rearrangement joins TRBV6-1 to TRBJ1-5, with no clear D. Trimming cost V 6 bases and J 3 bases, with 15 bases left between them. The germline CDR1 and CDR2 sequences are MNHNS and SASEGT. CDR3 length: 15 amino acids. CDR3 sequence reads: CASSTTRGFNQPQHF. Here the CDR3 DNA reads TGTGCCAGCAGCACGACAAGAGGGTTCAATCAGCCCCAGCATTTT.

The V gene is TRBV20-1, the J gene TRBJ2-7, with 8 bases lining up with TRBD2. J lost 4 bases, V lost 6 bases, and 14 bases had no gene match. The CDR3 spans 15 residues. Germline lookup yields CDR1 DFQATT and CDR2 SNEGSKA (reference sequence). The CDR3 sequence: CSAKSDTSGAYEQYF. The CDR3 nucleotides read TGCAGTGCAAAGAGTGACACTAGCGGAGCTTACGAGCAGTACTTC.

This chain joins TRBV27 and TRBJ2-7, with D possibly matching TRBD1 (6 bases). CDR3 size: 14 residues. V lost 10 bases, J lost 2 bases, and 18 bases lay in between. The germline V gene has CDR1 MNHEY and CDR2 SMNVEV (reference sequence). The CDR3 protein is CATQNRATAYEQYF. In DNA form, the CDR3 reads TGTGCCACCCAAAACAGGGCTACGGCCTACGAGCAGTACTTC.

The rearrangement links TRBV28 to TRBJ2-5; 9 bases fit TRBD2. The CDR3 has 17 amino acids. CDR1 MDHEN and CDR2 SYDVKM come from the germline V gene. J gave up 1 base and V 3 bases, and 9 bases lay outside the gene matches. DNA of the CDR3: TGTGCCAGCAGTTTTAGCGGGAGAGGTGGGCTCCAAGAGACCCAGTACTTC. This codes for CASSFSGRGGLQETQYF.

The chain joins TRBV20-1 to TRBJ1-1, with unresolved D. CDR1 DFQATT and CDR2 SNEGSKA come from the germline V gene (reference sequence). The germline V and J ends were trimmed by 3 bases and 1 base, with 9 bases remaining between them. The CDR3 consists of 13 residues. The CDR3: CSASLRSNTEAFF. The CDR3, as DNA: TGCAGTGCTAGTTTACGGTCGAACACTGAAGCTTTCTTT.

The chain uses TRBV20-1 and TRBJ2-5, with 14 bases that match TRBD2. Germline V CDR1 and CDR2: DFQATT, SNEGSKA (reference sequence). CDR3 length: 17 amino acids. Trimming at V came to 5 bases and at J to 3 bases, leaving 11 bases not matched to a gene. CDR3 sequence: CSAYVTPGLAGEETQYF. The CDR3 coding sequence is TGCAGTGCTTATGTAACGCCGGGACTAGCGGGGGAAGAGACCCAGTACTTC.

The chain employs TRBV24-1 and TRBJ2-1; D is unresolved. The germline V gene has CDR1 KGHDR and CDR2 SFDVKD. The ends were cut back, 3 bases at V and 8 bases at J, with 4 bases in the middle. The CDR3 length is 11 residues. The DNA for the CDR3 is TGTGCCACCAGTGATGAGGATGAGCAGTTCTTC. It translates to CATSDEDEQFF.

The chain joins TRBV20-1 to TRBJ1-1; no clear D gene. Germline assignment: CDR1 DFQATT and CDR2 SNEGSKA (reference sequence). This CDR3 has 11 amino acids. Trimming took 5 bases from V and 1 from J, leaving 5 bases between them. CDR3 region: CSAGKNTEAFF. Here the CDR3 DNA reads TGCAGTGCTGGGAAGAACACTGAAGCTTTCTTT.

This clonotype was recorded a few times. The chain joins TRBV19 to TRBJ1-1; D is unclear. V lost 6 bases and J lost 1, with 3 bases in between. Germline V gene lookup returns CDR1 LNHDA and CDR2 SQIVND (reference sequence). CDR3 length: 11 amino acids. The CDR3 region is CASRKNTEAFF. CDR3 sequence (DNA): TGTGCCAGTAGGAAGAACACTGAAGCTTTCTTT.

The chain carries TRBV29-1 and TRBJ1-5, with D tentatively TRBD1 (5 bases). V shed 7 bases and J shed 2 bases, with 15 bases lying between them. Germline CDR1 is SQVTM and CDR2 is ANQGSEA. CDR3 size: 14 residues. The CDR3, as DNA: TGCAGCGCCGGCGGGGGGGATGGCAATCAGCCCCAGCATTTT. Amino acid sequence: CSAGGGDGNQPQHF.

The chain is built from TRBV20-1 and TRBJ2-7; D not certain. Germline values: CDR1 DFQATT, CDR2 SNEGSKA (reference sequence). The V and J ends lost 0 bases and 0 bases respectively, with 9 bases between them. This CDR3 comprises 14 residues. Written as DNA, the CDR3 is TGCAGTGCTAGAGATCCAGGCGGCTCCTACGAGCAGTACTTC. Its protein is CSARDPGGSYEQYF.

The gene calls are TRBV28 and TRBJ2-7; TRBD2 matches 7 bases. V shed 0 bases, J shed 2 bases, and the junction held 1 base outside the gene matches. Germline CDR1 MDHEN, CDR2 SYDVKM. This CDR3 has 14 amino acids. In DNA, the CDR3 is TGTGCCAGCAGTTTATGGCGGGAGCCCTACGAGCAGTACTTC. Protein: CASSLWREPYEQYF.

The rearrangement joins TRBV18 to TRBJ2-1, with 9 bases that match TRBD1. V was pared by 4 bases and J by 5 bases, with 3 bases of the junction left unmatched. The CDR3 extends over 14 amino acids. Germline values: CDR1 KGHSH, CDR2 LQKENI. The CDR3 coding sequence is TGTGCCAGCTCACGCCGGGACAGGGACAATGAGCAGTTCTTC. Amino acid sequence: CASSRRDRDNEQFF.

The chain has TRBV28 and TRBJ2-7, with 8 bases fitting TRBD2. Germline V lookup: CDR1 MDHEN, CDR2 SYDVKM. The J segment lost 3 bases and the V segment lost 2 bases, leaving 6 bases of the junction unmatched. CDR3 length: 15 residues. In DNA form, the CDR3 reads TGTGCCAGCAGTTTACGGCTAGCGGGTCTCTACGAGCAGTACTTC. Its protein is CASSLRLAGLYEQYF. Filled out from reference TRBV28 and TRBJ2-7, the complete variable domain reads DVKVTQSSRYLVKRTGEKVFLECVQDMDHENMFWYRQDPGLGLRLIYFSYDVKMKEKGDIPEGYSVSREKKERFSLILESASTNQTSMYLCASSLRLAGLYEQYFGPGTRLTVT.

The chain is built from TRBV28 and TRBJ2-3; a weak D match, TRBD1 (6 bases). Trimming took 3 bases from V and 2 from J, leaving 12 bases between them. This CDR3 spans 15 amino acids. Per germline, CDR1 MDHEN and CDR2 SYDVKM. CDR3 loop: CASSFRGPSTDTQYF. In DNA, the CDR3 is TGTGCCAGCAGTTTCAGGGGACCATCCACAGATACGCAGTATTTT. Full variable domain (outside the CDR3, taken from reference TRBV28 and TRBJ2-3): DVKVTQSSRYLVKRTGEKVFLECVQDMDHENMFWYRQDPGLGLRLIYFSYDVKMKEKGDIPEGYSVSREKKERFSLILESASTNQTSMYLCASSFRGPSTDTQYFGPGTRLTVL.

This chain connects TRBV13 to TRBJ2-1, with D maybe TRBD2 (6 bases). The CDR3 runs 13 residues. Between the trimmed V and J ends, which lost 4 bases and 10 bases, there was a span of 14 bases. Germline V lookup: CDR1 PRHDT, CDR2 FYEKMQ (reference sequence). The CDR3 sequence: CASSYGLLGEQFF. The CDR3 DNA sequence: TGTGCCAGCAGCTACGGACTACTTGGCGAGCAGTTCTTC.

The chain recombines TRBV9 with TRBJ2-6; 9 bases are a match to TRBD1. This CDR3 region has 17 residues. CDR1 is SGDLS and CDR2 is YYNGEE in the germline V gene. Germline trimming cut 5 bases from V and 1 base from J; bases unmatched to any gene: 7. Written as DNA, the CDR3 is TGTGCCAGCAGATCCGGGACAGGGTCGTCTGGGGCCAACGTCCTGACTTTC. It yields the protein CASRSGTGSSGANVLTF. The variable domain in full, completed from reference TRBV9 and TRBJ2-6, reads DSGVTQTPKHLITATGQRVTLRCSPRSGDLSVYWYQQSLDQGLQFLIQYYNGEERAKGNILERFSAQQFPDLHSELNLSSLELGDSALYFCASRSGTGSSGANVLTFGAGSRLTVL.

The rearrangement joins TRBV2 to TRBJ1-1; no clear D. V lost 4 bases and J 9 bases, leaving 9 bases between the germline ends. CDR1 SNHLY and CDR2 FYNNEI come from the germline V gene. The CDR3 consists of 11 residues. CDR3 coding DNA: TGTGCCAGCAGTGCCGCCCCCAAAGCTTTCTTT. It encodes CASSAAPKAFF. The full variable domain, with the rest looked up from reference TRBV2 and TRBJ1-1, is EPEVTQTPSHQVTQMGQEVILRCVPISNHLYFYWYRQILGQKVEFLVSFYNNEISEKSEIFDDQFSVERPDGSNFTLKIRSTKLEDSAMYFCASSAAPKAFFGQGTRLTVV.

The rearrangement uses TRBV15 and TRBJ1-2, with D uncertain. The CDR3 is 14 amino acids. V was clipped by 1 base and J by 4 bases, with 10 bases between them. Germline values: CDR1 LNHNV, CDR2 YYDKDF (reference sequence). The CDR3 DNA follows: TGTGCCACCAGCAGAGTTCTTTCGGGCTATGGCTACACCTTC. Translating gives CATSRVLSGYGYTF. Supplemented by reference TRBV15 and TRBJ1-2, the full variable domain reads DAMVIQNPRYQVTQFGKPVTLSCSQTLNHNVMYWYQQKSSQAPKLLFHYYDKDFNNEADTPDNFQSRRPNTSFCFLDIRSPGLGDTAMYLCATSRVLSGYGYTFGSGTRLTVV.

V gene TRBV7-8 combines with J gene TRBJ2-4; D may match TRBD1 or TRBD2 (5 bases each). Germline V gene data show CDR1 as SGHVS and CDR2 as FQNEAQ. The CDR3 loop spans 17 amino acids. With 2 bases removed from V and 2 bases from J, the gap between germline ends came to 16 bases. The CDR3 protein is CASSLKRVRGSKNIQYF. Here the CDR3 DNA reads TGTGCCAGCAGCTTAAAGCGAGTGAGGGGCTCCAAAAACATTCAGTACTTC. The full variable domain, in which reference TRBV7-8 and TRBJ2-4 provide the parts outside the CDR3, is GAGVSQSPRYKVAKRGQDVALRCDPISGHVSLFWYQQALGQGPEFLTYFQNEAQLDKSGLPSDRFFAERPEGSVSTLKIQRTQQEDSAVYLCASSLKRVRGSKNIQYFGAGTRLSVL.

The chain links TRBV2 to TRBJ1-2, with 7 positions matching TRBD1. The V and J ends lost 6 bases and 6 bases, in that order; junction bases with no gene match: 7. Germline V lookup: CDR1 SNHLY, CDR2 FYNNEI. This CDR3 contains 13 residues. The CDR3 loop is CASSRTGTDGYTF. The CDR3 DNA follows: TGTGCCAGCAGCCGAACCGGGACAGATGGCTACACCTTC.